Below are 29 T cell receptor beta chains sequenced from a single sample in a study of beta chain features in type 1 diabetes. Whole-study results and caveats: Moderate yet significant TCRB CDR3 shortening was seen in Type 1 diabetes patients in all four CD4+ subsets.

cDNA synthesis used the whole RNA isolate, giving expressed TCRB sequences. Libraries were prepared by immunoSEQ multiplex PCR; TCRdb keeps only in-frame clonotypes and omits some of them. This table holds 250,000 to 300,000 clones, approximately 15% found once. Antigens for these TCRs are unknown. Sample: naive CD4+ T cells from blood. The receptors derive from a man in his thirties or forties with type 1 diabetes.

This clone has more than one count but fewer than ten. V and J are TRBV7-3 and TRBJ2-1, with 7 bases identical to TRBD1. With 4 bases clipped from V and 3 bases from J, the junction kept 9 bases outside the gene matches. Germline CDR1 SGHTA, CDR2 FQGTGA. This CDR3 has 16 amino acids. CDR3 sequence: CASSSQDRANYNEQFF. The CDR3 DNA reads TGTGCCAGCAGCTCCCAAGACAGGGCTAACTACAATGAGCAGTTCTTC. Filled out from reference TRBV7-3 and TRBJ2-1, the complete variable domain reads GAGVSQTPSNKVTEKGKYVELRCDPISGHTALYWYRQSLGQGPEFLIYFQGTGAADDSGLPNDRFFAVRPEGSVSTLKIQRTERGDSAVYLCASSSQDRANYNEQFFGPGTRLTVL.

This clone was recorded a few times. The gene calls are TRBV7-3 and TRBJ2-1, with D unresolved. Trimming cost V 2 bases and J 8 bases, with 16 bases left between them. Germline CDR1 SGHTA, CDR2 FQGTGA. This CDR3 spans 15 amino acids. The CDR3 DNA follows: TGTGCCAGCAGCTTAGGGTCCAGGCGTGTGGATGAGCAGTTCTTC. Amino acids: CASSLGSRRVDEQFF.

This chain links TRBV7-2 with TRBJ1-1, with 7 bases fitting TRBD1. Germline values: CDR1 SGHTA, CDR2 FQGNSA. This CDR3 has 14 residues. J lost 3 bases, V lost 4 bases, and 5 bases had no gene match. The CDR3 region is CASSSRTGDTEAFF. The DNA of the CDR3 is TGTGCCAGCAGCTCCAGGACAGGAGACACTGAAGCTTTCTTT.

This sequence joins TRBV14 and TRBJ2-7, with D perhaps matching TRBD1 (6 bases). V lost 1 base and J lost 1, with 11 bases in between. The length of the CDR3 is 15 residues. Germline V gives CDR1 SGHDN, CDR2 FVKESK. CDR3 residues: CASSQARQASYEQYF. The CDR3 DNA is TGTGCCAGCAGCCAAGCACGACAGGCGTCCTACGAGCAGTACTTC. Full variable domain (outside the CDR3, taken from reference TRBV14 and TRBJ2-7): EAGVTQFPSHSVIEKGQTVTLRCDPISGHDNLYWYRRVMGKEIKFLLHFVKESKQDESGMPNNRFLAERTGGTYSTLKVQPAELEDSGVYFCASSQARQASYEQYFGPGTRLTVT.

This clone occurred a few times. This chain joins TRBV6-6 and TRBJ2-5; 9 positions match TRBD2. Germline trimming cut 1 base from V and 5 bases from J; bases unmatched to any gene: 5. This CDR3 has 15 amino acids. The germline V gene has CDR1 MNHNY and CDR2 SVGAGI (reference sequence). The DNA for the CDR3 is TGTGCCAGCAGTTACTATAGCGGGAGTGGTGAGACCCAGTACTTC. It encodes CASSYYSGSGETQYF.

The chain couples TRBV9 to TRBJ2-1; 7 bases match TRBD1. The CDR3 has 15 residues. Germline loops: CDR1 SGDLS, CDR2 YYNGEE. V shed 0 bases, J shed 4 bases, and the junction held 4 bases outside the gene matches. The CDR3 protein is CASSVEGDSYNEQFF. The CDR3 DNA follows: TGTGCCAGCAGCGTAGAAGGGGACAGTTACAATGAGCAGTTCTTC.

This clone was counted only a few times. CDR3 sequence (DNA): TGTGCCTGGAGTGGCGGAACCACAGATACGCAGTATTTT. Translated, it gives CAWSGGTTDTQYF. The chain joins TRBV30 to TRBJ2-3, with no clear D. V was cut by 1 base and J by 2 bases, with 7 bases left in between. The CDR3 loop spans 13 amino acids. Germline V lookup: CDR1 GTSNPN, CDR2 SVGIG (reference sequence).

J is TRBJ2-5 and V is TRBV5-1; 9 bases agree with TRBD1. This CDR3 spans 15 amino acids. The V gene end was trimmed by 2 bases and the J gene end by 4 bases; junction bases not matched to a gene: 6. CDR1 and CDR2 (germline): SGHRS, YFSETQ. The DNA for the CDR3 is TGCGCCAGCAGCTTAAACAGGGGGCTGGGAGAGACCCAGTACTTC. Translating it yields CASSLNRGLGETQYF.

The chain combines TRBV9 with TRBJ2-1, with 10 bases identical to TRBD2. This CDR3 is built from 16 residues. Per the germline V gene, CDR1 is SGDLS and CDR2 is YYNGEE. The junction had 12 bases not matched to a gene; V was cut back by 4 bases and J by 8 bases. The CDR3 nucleotides are TGTGCCAGCAGCACCCAAGGAGCGGGAGGGCCTCATGAGCAGTTCTTC. Residues: CASSTQGAGGPHEQFF.

This clone was picked up a small number of times. The genes are TRBV18 and TRBJ2-3; 10 bases align to TRBD2. The CDR3 is made up of 14 amino acids. V shed 5 bases, J shed 5 bases, and the junction held 4 bases outside the gene matches. Germline assignment: CDR1 KGHSH and CDR2 LQKENI. CDR3 sequence (DNA): TGTGCCAGCTCAATGACTAGCGGGCGAGATACGCAGTATTTT. This gives the protein CASSMTSGRDTQYF.

The chain carries TRBV28 and TRBJ1-5; D uncertain. The germline V gene has CDR1 MDHEN and CDR2 SYDVKM. The CDR3 loop spans 17 amino acids. The germline V and J ends were trimmed by 5 bases and 0 bases, with 17 bases remaining between them. CDR3 sequence reads: CASSHDVSLYSNQPQHF. The CDR3, as DNA: TGTGCCAGCAGTCACGATGTCTCTCTCTATAGCAATCAGCCCCAGCATTTT.

This clone was counted only a few times. The J gene is TRBJ2-1, the V gene TRBV28; 7 bases map to TRBD2. Trimming at V came to 9 bases and at J to 5 bases, leaving 16 bases not matched to a gene. The CDR3 covers 16 residues. The germline V gene encodes CDR1 MDHEN and CDR2 SYDVKM. CDR3 loop: CASFMTYPSGDNEQFF. The CDR3 nucleotides are TGTGCCAGTTTCATGACCTATCCTAGCGGCGACAATGAGCAGTTCTTC.

This clone has a handful of counts. Here the CDR3 reads CASSLNQGAVEQYF. DNA for the CDR3: TGTGCCAGCAGCTTAAATCAGGGGGCGGTCGAGCAGTACTTC. The chain has TRBV7-9 and TRBJ2-7; 8 bases align to TRBD1. Unmatched junction bases numbered 6, after V lost 2 bases and J lost 6 bases. Per the germline V gene, CDR1 is SEHNR and CDR2 is FQNEAQ (reference sequence). The CDR3 has 14 residues.

This clone was found a few times. The chain uses TRBV18 and TRBJ1-1; TRBD1 matches 9 bases. CDR1 and CDR2 from the germline V gene are KGHSH and LQKENI. The J segment lost 0 bases and the V segment lost 3 bases, leaving 8 bases of the junction unmatched. This CDR3 is 17 amino acids long. The CDR3: CASSPTGTGRMNTEAFF. CDR3 nucleotides: TGTGCCAGCTCACCTACCGGGACAGGGCGAATGAACACTGAAGCTTTCTTT.

This chain uses TRBV4-3 with TRBJ2-7, with TRBD2 as a possible D gene (5 bases). Trimming cost V 0 bases and J 7 bases, with 16 bases left between them. CDR3 length: 15 residues. Looked up from germline, CDR1 is LGHNA and CDR2 is YSLEER. CDR3 in amino acids: CASSQERTDPLEQYF. CDR3 nucleotides: TGCGCCAGCAGCCAAGAGAGGACTGACCCCCTGGAGCAGTACTTC.

This clone was counted between two and nine times. The chain couples TRBV11-2 to TRBJ2-1; D might be TRBD1 (5 bases). CDR3 length equals 15 residues. Germline loops: CDR1 SGHAT, CDR2 FQNNGV. V gave up 1 base and J gave up 4 bases, with 11 bases separating them. The DNA of the CDR3 is TGTGCCAGCAGCTTAGGGACACTACTTTACAATGAGCAGTTCTTC. It is translated as CASSLGTLLYNEQFF.

This chain joins TRBV18 and TRBJ2-3, with TRBD2 identical over 12 bases. The CDR3 runs 14 residues. From germline, CDR1 is KGHSH and CDR2 LQKENI. The ends lost 5 bases at V and 5 bases at J; junction bases unmatched: 2. The CDR3 coding sequence is TGTGCCAGCTCAGCGACTAGCGGGAGAGATACGCAGTATTTT. This encodes CASSATSGRDTQYF.

J is TRBJ2-7 and V is TRBV6-6; weak D call: TRBD2 (6 bases). With 7 bases removed from V and 5 bases from J, the gap between germline ends came to 15 bases. The CDR3 is 13 residues long. Germline V gives CDR1 MNHNY, CDR2 SVGAGI (reference sequence). The CDR3 is CASNTGTVNEQYF. The CDR3, as DNA: TGTGCCAGCAATACTGGGACTGTCAACGAGCAGTACTTC.

This clone was detected a few times. V usage is TRBV6-5 and J usage is TRBJ2-7; 9 bases are a match to TRBD2. The V and J ends lost 6 bases and 2 bases, in that order; junction bases with no gene match: 8. Germline V CDR1 and CDR2: MNHEY, SVGAGI. This CDR3 is 15 amino acids long. The CDR3 DNA reads TGTGCCAGCAGCCGGACCGTAGCGGGAGCCTACGAGCAGTACTTC. It codes for CASSRTVAGAYEQYF.

Points on this clone: This CDR3 is also generated by other DNA sequences in the sample. The chain carries TRBV9 and TRBJ1-2, with D possibly being TRBD1 (6 bases). This CDR3 contains 12 residues. Germline V gene lookup returns CDR1 SGDLS and CDR2 YYNGEE. V was pared by 0 bases and J by 8 bases, with 8 bases between. CDR3 in DNA: TGTGCCAGCAGCGTAGCGGGGGGCGGCTACACCTTC. It codes for CASSVAGGGYTF.

This clone was seen a handful of times. A junction end diverges from the germline sequence, so it may reflect a read error. The chain joins TRBV5-4 to TRBJ1-1; no firm D call. The germline V gene has CDR1 SGHNT and CDR2 YYREEE (reference sequence). There are 13 residues in the CDR3. The DNA for the CDR3 is TGTGCCAGCAGCTTTGGCAGGAAGCCTGAACCTTTCTTT. Translation gives CASSFGRKPEPFF.

This clone appeared a few times. The chain is built from TRBV14 and TRBJ2-7, with 8 bases identical to TRBD2. The V gene's germline CDR1 is SGHDN and CDR2 FVKESK. J was trimmed by 6 bases and V by 6 bases; bases with no gene match: 10. CDR3 size: 14 residues. CDR3 in amino acids: CASRRIAGSGEQYF. The CDR3 DNA reads TGTGCCAGCAGGAGAATAGCGGGAAGTGGCGAGCAGTACTTC.

A note on this clone: A junction boundary mismatches the germline segment, possibly from a read error. The chain has TRBV28 and TRBJ2-7; 10 bases line up with TRBD2. The length of the CDR3 is 15 residues. Germline V gene sequence: CDR1 MDHEN, CDR2 SYDVKM. The CDR3 loop reads CASSPASGRAYEQYF. In DNA form, the CDR3 reads TGTGCCAGCAGTCCCGCCAGCGGGAGGGCCTATGAGCAGTACTTC.

This clone has only a few counts. Written as DNA, the CDR3 is TGTGCCAGCAGTTCCTTCCAGGGTCGGCCCCAGCATTTT. Amino acids: CASSSFQGRPQHF. This chain links TRBV2 with TRBJ1-5, with D perhaps matching TRBD1 (5 bases). This CDR3 is 13 amino acids long. Trimming cost V 5 bases and J 9 bases, with 14 bases left between them. Germline CDR1 is SNHLY and CDR2 is FYNNEI. The full variable domain, rest sourced from reference TRBV2 and TRBJ1-5, is EPEVTQTPSHQVTQMGQEVILRCVPISNHLYFYWYRQILGQKVEFLVSFYNNEISEKSEIFDDQFSVERPDGSNFTLKIRSTKLEDSAMYFCASSSFQGRPQHFGDGTRLSIL.

The genes are TRBV6-5 and TRBJ1-2; possible D gene TRBD1, 5 bases. There are 14 residues in the CDR3. In germline, CDR1 is MNHEY, CDR2 SVGAGI. Trimming removed 6 bases at V and 5 bases at J, with 16 bases between. CDR3 coding DNA: TGTGCCAGCAGCGACCCGGGGGACCAGTATGGCTACACCTTC. Amino acid sequence: CASSDPGDQYGYTF.

The chain joins TRBV19 to TRBJ2-1, with a weak D call TRBD2 (5 bases). Germline V gene data show CDR1 as LNHDA and CDR2 as SQIVND (reference sequence). The CDR3 spans 15 residues. V lost 6 bases, J lost 6 bases, and 18 bases lay in between. The CDR3 DNA reads as TGTGCCAGTAGCATGGGCGGGCAGTTCGCCAATGAGCAGTTCTTC. Its translation is CASSMGGQFANEQFF. Together with reference TRBV19 and TRBJ2-1, the CDR3 gives the full variable domain: DGGITQSPKYLFRKEGQNVTLSCEQNLNHDAMYWYRQDPGQGLRLIYYSQIVNDFQKGDIAEGYSVSREKKESFPLTVTSAQKNPTAFYLCASSMGGQFANEQFFGPGTRLTVL.

The chain couples TRBV5-4 to TRBJ2-3; D is perhaps TRBD2 (8 bases). Trimming removed 3 bases from V and 4 bases from J, with 21 bases in between. CDR3 length equals 17 residues. Germline V lookup: CDR1 SGHNT, CDR2 YYREEE (reference sequence). CDR3 nucleotides: TGTGCCAGCAGCTCCAGTAAGGACGGGAGGGGGCCAGATACGCAGTATTTT. Translated, it gives CASSSSKDGRGPDTQYF.

J is TRBJ2-3 and V is TRBV4-1; weak D call: TRBD1 (6 bases). Germline loops: CDR1 MGHRA, CDR2 YSYEKL. The CDR3 is 14 residues long. V lost 4 bases to trimming and J lost 6 bases, with 14 bases between them. CDR3 coding DNA: TGCGCCAGCAGCCCGGGACATCTGCAGGATACGCAGTATTTT. Its translation is CASSPGHLQDTQYF.

In this sample, this clone turned up a few times. The rearrangement links TRBV7-8 to TRBJ1-1; D gene ambiguous. This CDR3 region has 13 residues. Trimming took 4 bases from V and 4 from J, leaving 10 bases between them. Germline lookup yields CDR1 SGHVS and CDR2 FQNEAQ. CDR3 bases: TGTGCCAGCAGCTCCCAACTCTTCACTGAAGCTTTCTTT. Translated, it gives CASSSQLFTEAFF.